What follows are 15 T cell receptor beta chains derived from one specimen sequenced in a study of vaccination and CD4 T cells after COVID-19. TCRdb redid the calling of the PCR reads with MiXCR, one entry per CDR3 protein. The repertoire includes just over 20,000 distinct CDR3 sequences, about 60% of them detected once, and about 1% sits in the top ten. Specimen: CD4+ T cells from blood, collected before SARS-CoV-2 vaccination. Receptor source: a human donor who had recovered from COVID-19.

This clonotype occurred once. This CDR3 is CASSQDTGRYQPQHF. The CDR3 DNA follows: TGTGCCAGCAGCCAAGATACAGGGAGATATCAGCCCCAGCATTTT. The chain uses TRBV4-2 and TRBJ1-5; weak D call: TRBD1 (6 bases). CDR1 and CDR2 from the germline V gene are LGHNA and YNFKEQ. Trimming removed 0 bases at V and 5 bases at J, with 11 bases between. This CDR3 spans 15 amino acids.

The chain is built from TRBV6-1 and TRBJ2-6; TRBD1 might be the D (5 bases). Germline CDR1 reads MNHNS; CDR2 reads SASEGT. Trimming pared 8 bases from V and 0 bases from J, leaving 17 bases between. The CDR3 spans 17 residues. The CDR3 protein is CASFSGHHNSGANVLTF. The DNA for the CDR3 is TGTGCCAGCTTCTCCGGACACCACAACTCTGGGGCCAACGTCCTGACTTTC.

The rearrangement uses TRBV6-1 and TRBJ1-1; no firm D call. The CDR3 sequence is 16 residues long. Germline CDR1 MNHNS, CDR2 SASEGT. V was trimmed by 2 bases and J by 1 base, leaving 14 bases between them. CDR3 sequence (DNA): TGTGCCAGCAGTGAAAACGAGGGCGTCGGGAACACTGAAGCTTTCTTT. This codes for CASSENEGVGNTEAFF.

The chain uses TRBV6-5 and TRBJ2-4; D may match TRBD1 or TRBD2 (6 bases each). Germline values: CDR1 MNHEY, CDR2 SVGAGI. Trimming shortened V by 0 bases and J by 9 bases, and 12 bases separated the two germline ends. CDR3 length equals 14 residues. CDR3 bases: TGTGCCAGCAGTTACTCTCCCAGGGGAGGCATTCAGTACTTC. The encoded protein is CASSYSPRGGIQYF.

The chain carries TRBV20-1 and TRBJ2-3; D is unresolved. Germline V gene data show CDR1 as DFQATT and CDR2 as SNEGSKA (reference sequence). The CDR3 is 11 residues long. Trimming stripped 8 bases from V and 3 bases from J, with 9 bases between. The CDR3 loop is CSPKRTDTQYF. In nucleotides, the CDR3 is TGCAGTCCCAAACGAACAGATACGCAGTATTTT.

The chain is built from TRBV6-5 and TRBJ2-7; 7 nucleotides align to TRBD1. There are 15 residues in the CDR3. The germline V gene encodes CDR1 MNHEY and CDR2 SVGAGI. J gave up 2 bases and V 4 bases, and 8 bases lay outside the gene matches. CDR3 loop: CASSLLFGQAYEQYF. The CDR3 bases are TGTGCCAGCAGTTTACTATTCGGACAGGCCTACGAGCAGTACTTC.

V and J are TRBV5-4 and TRBJ2-3; D is unclear. The germline V gene has CDR1 SGHNT and CDR2 YYREEE (reference sequence). CDR3 length: 14 amino acids. The ends were cut back, 4 bases at V and 2 bases at J, with 11 bases in the middle. CDR3 sequence: CASSEDPLTDTQYF. CDR3 DNA: TGTGCCAGCAGCGAGGACCCCCTCACAGATACGCAGTATTTT.

The V gene is TRBV2, the J gene TRBJ1-5, with no clear D. The V gene's germline CDR1 is SNHLY and CDR2 FYNNEI. The CDR3 is made up of 13 amino acids. The V end lost 4 bases, the J end lost 4 bases, and 8 bases lay between the germline ends. This CDR3 is CASSAGLNQPQHF. The CDR3 region has the DNA TGTGCCAGCAGTGCAGGTTTGAATCAGCCCCAGCATTTT.

Written as DNA, the CDR3 is TGTGCCAGCAGCTACCGTCCCAGCGGTGAGCAGTTCTTC. Amino acids: CASSYRPSGEQFF. The rearrangement uses TRBV7-2 and TRBJ2-1, with a tentative D call TRBD2 (5 bases). The CDR3 has 13 amino acids. V shed 4 bases and J shed 9 bases, with 13 bases lying between them. From germline, CDR1 is SGHTA and CDR2 FQGNSA.

This chain links TRBV27 with TRBJ1-5; D is unclear. The CDR3 has 17 amino acids. Germline V lookup: CDR1 MNHEY, CDR2 SMNVEV (reference sequence). With 6 bases removed from V and 0 bases from J, the gap between germline ends came to 18 bases. CDR3 bases: TGTGCCAGCAGCTCCATGGGCAGTATCCTTAGCAATCAGCCCCAGCATTTT. Protein: CASSSMGSILSNQPQHF.

This clonotype turned up a few times. This rearrangement joins TRBV20-1 to TRBJ2-5; 10 bases are shared with TRBD2. Germline trimming cut 1 base from V and 6 bases from J; bases unmatched to any gene: 5. This CDR3 region has 14 residues. Germline CDR1 DFQATT, CDR2 SNEGSKA (reference sequence). CDR3 sequence: CSARGTSGIQTQYF. For the CDR3, the DNA is TGCAGTGCTAGAGGGACTAGCGGAATTCAGACCCAGTACTTC.

This clonotype was counted once. The chain links TRBV20-1 to TRBJ1-5; unclear D gene. In germline, CDR1 is DFQATT, CDR2 SNEGSKA (reference sequence). Trimming shortened V by 3 bases and J by 7 bases, and 13 bases separated the two germline ends. The CDR3 is 13 residues long. CDR3 region: CSARGVKGQPQHF. The CDR3 DNA is TGCAGTGCTAGGGGTGTAAAGGGACAGCCCCAGCATTTT.

CDR3: CAWRVNTEAFF. The CDR3 nucleotides are TGTGCCTGGAGAGTGAACACTGAAGCTTTCTTT. This sequence joins TRBV30 and TRBJ1-1; D is unclear. Trimming shortened V by 3 bases and J by 0 bases, and 2 bases separated the two germline ends. The CDR3 is made up of 11 amino acids. Germline V gene data show CDR1 as GTSNPN and CDR2 as SVGIG (reference sequence).

CDR3 in amino acids: CASSYSNARNEQFF. Here the CDR3 DNA reads TGTGCCAGCAGTTACTCGAACGCGCGCAATGAGCAGTTCTTC. J is TRBJ2-1 and V is TRBV6-2 or TRBV6-3; D gene uncertain. V lost 0 bases and J lost 6, with 9 bases in between. Germline CDR1 reads MNHEY; CDR2 reads SVGEGT. This CDR3 is 14 amino acids long.

This clonotype was seen just once. The J gene is TRBJ2-5, the V gene TRBV6-2 or TRBV6-3, with TRBD2 matching 9 bases. Trimming took 7 bases from V and 5 from J; bases not matched to a gene: 8. The CDR3 runs 14 residues. Germline CDR1 reads MNHEY; CDR2 reads SVGEGT. CDR3 protein: CASNSGRGHETQYF. The DNA for the CDR3 is TGTGCCAGCAATAGCGGGAGAGGGCACGAGACCCAGTACTTC.